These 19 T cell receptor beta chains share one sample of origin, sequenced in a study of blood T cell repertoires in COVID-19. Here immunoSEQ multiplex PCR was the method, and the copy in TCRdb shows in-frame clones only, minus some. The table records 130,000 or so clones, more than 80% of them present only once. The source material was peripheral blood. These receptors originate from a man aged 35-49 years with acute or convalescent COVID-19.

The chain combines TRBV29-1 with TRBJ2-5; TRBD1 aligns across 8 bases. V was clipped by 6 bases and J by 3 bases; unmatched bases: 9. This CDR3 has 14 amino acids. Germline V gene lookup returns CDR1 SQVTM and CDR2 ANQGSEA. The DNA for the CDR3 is TGCAGCGTGCGTCAGGGGGCGAGAAAAGAGACCCAGTACTTC. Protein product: CSVRQGARKETQYF.

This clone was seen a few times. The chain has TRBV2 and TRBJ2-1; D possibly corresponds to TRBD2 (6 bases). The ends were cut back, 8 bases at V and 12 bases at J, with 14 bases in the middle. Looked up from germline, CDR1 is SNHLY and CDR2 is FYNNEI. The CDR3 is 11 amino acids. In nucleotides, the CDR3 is TGTGCCAGCGCGGGGTGGGATACGCAGTTCTTC. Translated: CASAGWDTQFF.

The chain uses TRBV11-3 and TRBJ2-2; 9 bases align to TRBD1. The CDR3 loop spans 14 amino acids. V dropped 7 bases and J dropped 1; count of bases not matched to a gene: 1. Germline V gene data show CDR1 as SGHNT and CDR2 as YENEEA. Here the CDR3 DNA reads TGTGCCAGCACGGGACAGGGGAACACCGGGGAGCTGTTTTTT. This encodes CASTGQGNTGELFF.

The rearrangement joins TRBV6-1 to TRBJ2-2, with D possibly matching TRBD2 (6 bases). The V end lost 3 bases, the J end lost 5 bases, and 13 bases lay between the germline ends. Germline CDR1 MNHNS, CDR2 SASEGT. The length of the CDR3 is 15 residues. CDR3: CASSEVGGGTGELFF. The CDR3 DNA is TGTGCCAGCAGTGAGGTGGGAGGTGGTACCGGGGAGCTGTTTTTT.

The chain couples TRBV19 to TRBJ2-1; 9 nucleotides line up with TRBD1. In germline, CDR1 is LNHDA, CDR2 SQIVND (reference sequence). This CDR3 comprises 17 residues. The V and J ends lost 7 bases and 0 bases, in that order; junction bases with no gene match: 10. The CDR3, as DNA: TGTGCCAGTACCCGACAGGGGGTTCGGTCCTCCTACAATGAGCAGTTCTTC. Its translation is CASTRQGVRSSYNEQFF.

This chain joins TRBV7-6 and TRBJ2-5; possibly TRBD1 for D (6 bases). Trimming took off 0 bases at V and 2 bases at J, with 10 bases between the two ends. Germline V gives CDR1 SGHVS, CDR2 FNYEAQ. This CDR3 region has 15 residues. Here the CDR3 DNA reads TGTGCCAGCAGCTTAGCGGGGACAAGTCAAGAGACCCAGTACTTC. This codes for CASSLAGTSQETQYF.

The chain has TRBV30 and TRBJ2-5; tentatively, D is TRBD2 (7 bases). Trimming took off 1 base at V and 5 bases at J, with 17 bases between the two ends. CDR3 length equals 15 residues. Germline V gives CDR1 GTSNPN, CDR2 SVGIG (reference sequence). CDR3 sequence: CAWSGAWGGRETQYF. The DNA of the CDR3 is TGTGCCTGGAGTGGTGCGTGGGGGGGCCGGGAGACCCAGTACTTC. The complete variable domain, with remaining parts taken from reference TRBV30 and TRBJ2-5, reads SQTIHQWPATLVQPVGSPLSLECTVEGTSNPNLYWYRQAAGRGLQLLFYSVGIGQISSEVPQNLSASRPQDRQFILSSKKLLLSDSGFYLCAWSGAWGGRETQYFGPGTRLLVL.

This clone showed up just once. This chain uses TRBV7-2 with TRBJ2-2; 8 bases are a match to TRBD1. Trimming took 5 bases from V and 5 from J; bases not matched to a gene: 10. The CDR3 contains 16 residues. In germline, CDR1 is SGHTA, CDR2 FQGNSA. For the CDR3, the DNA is TGTGCCAGCAGCCAAGCAGGGGGCGCGGGGACCGGGGAGCTGTTTTTT. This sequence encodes CASSQAGGAGTGELFF.

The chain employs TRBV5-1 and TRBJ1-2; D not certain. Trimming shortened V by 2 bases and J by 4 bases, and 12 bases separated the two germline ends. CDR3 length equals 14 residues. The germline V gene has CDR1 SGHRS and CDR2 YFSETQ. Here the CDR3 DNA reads TGCGCCAGCAGCTTTGAAGAAGGGAGCTATGGCTACACCTTC. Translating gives CASSFEEGSYGYTF.

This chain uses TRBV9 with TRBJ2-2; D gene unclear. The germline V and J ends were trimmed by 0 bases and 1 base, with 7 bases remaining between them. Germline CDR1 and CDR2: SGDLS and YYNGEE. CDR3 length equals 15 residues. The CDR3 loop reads CASSVGSVNTGELFF. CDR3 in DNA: TGTGCCAGCAGCGTAGGTTCCGTGAACACCGGGGAGCTGTTTTTT.

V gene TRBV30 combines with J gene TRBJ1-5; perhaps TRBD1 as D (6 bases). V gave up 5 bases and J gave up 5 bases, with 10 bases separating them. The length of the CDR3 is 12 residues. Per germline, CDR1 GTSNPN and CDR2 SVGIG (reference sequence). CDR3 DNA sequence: TGTGCCTGGGGGTCAGGGGATCAGCCCCAGCATTTT. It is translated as CAWGSGDQPQHF.

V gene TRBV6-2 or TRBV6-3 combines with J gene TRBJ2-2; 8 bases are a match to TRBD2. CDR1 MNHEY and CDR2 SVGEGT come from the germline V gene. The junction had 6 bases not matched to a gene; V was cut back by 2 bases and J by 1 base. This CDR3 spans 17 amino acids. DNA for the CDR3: TGTGCCAGCAGTTACCCCCGCGGGGGGAAGAACACCGGGGAGCTGTTTTTT. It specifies CASSYPRGGKNTGELFF.

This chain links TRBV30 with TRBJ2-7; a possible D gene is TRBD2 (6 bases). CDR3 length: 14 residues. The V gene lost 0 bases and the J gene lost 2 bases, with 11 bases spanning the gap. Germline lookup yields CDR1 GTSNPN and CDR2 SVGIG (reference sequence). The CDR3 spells CAWSVGSGAYEQYF. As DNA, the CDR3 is TGTGCCTGGAGTGTAGGTAGCGGAGCCTACGAGCAGTACTTC.

Here the CDR3 DNA reads TGTGCCAGCTCCCCTCGGGGGGATAGCAATCAGCCCCAGCATTTT. Its protein product is CASSPRGDSNQPQHF. This chain connects TRBV18 to TRBJ1-5; possible D gene TRBD1, 5 bases. This CDR3 has 15 amino acids. The V and J ends lost 6 bases and 0 bases respectively, with 12 bases between them. CDR1 and CDR2 from the germline V gene are KGHSH and LQKENI.

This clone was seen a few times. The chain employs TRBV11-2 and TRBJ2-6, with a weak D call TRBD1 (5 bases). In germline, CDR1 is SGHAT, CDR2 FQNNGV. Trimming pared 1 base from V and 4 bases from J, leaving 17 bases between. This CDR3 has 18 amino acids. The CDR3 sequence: CASSLAWQGVGGANVLTF. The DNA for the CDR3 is TGTGCCAGCAGCTTAGCTTGGCAGGGTGTTGGAGGGGCCAACGTCCTGACTTTC.

The CDR3 DNA reads as TGTGCCAGCAGTTTGGTACCACTAATACAGGAAATTAGGGCCAACGTCCTGACTTTC. It translates to CASSLVPLIQEIRANVLTF. The rearrangement links TRBV27 to TRBJ2-6; D is perhaps TRBD1 (5 bases). This CDR3 region has 19 residues. The germline V gene encodes CDR1 MNHEY and CDR2 SMNVEV (reference sequence). Trimming stripped 3 bases from V and 5 bases from J, with 23 bases between.

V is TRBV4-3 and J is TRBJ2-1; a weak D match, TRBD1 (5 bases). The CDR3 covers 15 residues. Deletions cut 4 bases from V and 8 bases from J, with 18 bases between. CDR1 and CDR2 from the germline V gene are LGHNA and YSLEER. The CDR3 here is CASSRQNRYEDEQFF. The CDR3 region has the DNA TGCGCCAGCAGCCGCCAAAACAGGTATGAGGATGAGCAGTTCTTC.

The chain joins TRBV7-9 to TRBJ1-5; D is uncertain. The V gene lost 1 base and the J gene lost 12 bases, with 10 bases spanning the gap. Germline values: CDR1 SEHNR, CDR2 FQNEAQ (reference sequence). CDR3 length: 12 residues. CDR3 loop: CASSLDGSIQHF. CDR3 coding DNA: TGTGCCAGCAGCTTAGATGGGAGTATCCAGCATTTT.

The CDR3 sequence: CASRYNRGTNTEAFF. The CDR3 DNA reads TGTGCCAGCAGGTACAACAGGGGGACGAACACTGAAGCTTTCTTT. The chain uses TRBV25-1 and TRBJ1-1; 8 bases are shared with TRBD1. After removal of 6 bases from V and 1 base from J, the junction contained 7 bases not matched to a gene. Looked up from germline, CDR1 is MGHDK and CDR2 is SYGVNS. This CDR3 comprises 15 residues.